A single sample gave rise to the 14 T cell receptor beta chains below, sequenced in a study of early T cells in non-severe SARS-CoV-2 infection. TCRdb called the 5' RACE reads again in MiXCR, with one record for every CDR3 protein. The sample lists tens of thousands of distinct CDR3 sequences; around 6% were seen once. Sequencing used whole blood. These receptors all come from an adult who was a healthcare worker with PCR-confirmed SARS-CoV-2 infection or an uninfected control (not recorded which).

This clonotype occurred a few times. The rearrangement links TRBV18 to TRBJ2-1; D perhaps matches TRBD1 (6 bases). This CDR3 is built from 14 residues. CDR1 KGHSH and CDR2 LQKENI come from the germline V gene. The ends were cut back, 8 bases at V and 0 bases at J, with 11 bases in the middle. CDR3 protein: CASLDSSSYNEQFF. As DNA, the CDR3 is TGTGCCAGCCTGGACAGTAGCTCCTACAATGAGCAGTTCTTC.

This clonotype was counted ten times or more. This chain links TRBV9 with TRBJ2-7; no reliable D call. V lost 0 bases and J 6 bases, leaving 7 bases between the germline ends. This CDR3 is 12 amino acids long. CDR1 SGDLS and CDR2 YYNGEE come from the germline V gene. CDR3 sequence: CASSVEGTEQYF. For the CDR3, the DNA is TGTGCCAGCAGCGTAGAGGGAACCGAGCAGTACTTC. The full variable domain, rest sourced from reference TRBV9 and TRBJ2-7, is DSGVTQTPKHLITATGQRVTLRCSPRSGDLSVYWYQQSLDQGLQFLIQYYNGEERAKGNILERFSAQQFPDLHSELNLSSLELGDSALYFCASSVEGTEQYFGPGTRLTVT.

This clonotype showed up many times. The chain joins TRBV25-1 to TRBJ1-1; the D gene is possibly TRBD1 (5 bases). The CDR3 has 13 amino acids. V was trimmed by 7 bases and J by 6 bases, leaving 15 bases between them. Per germline, CDR1 MGHDK and CDR2 SYGVNS. The CDR3 reads CASTQSGTSEAFF. The CDR3 DNA reads as TGTGCCAGCACCCAGTCCGGGACCTCTGAAGCTTTCTTT.

This clonotype turned up a few times. This rearrangement joins TRBV6-2 or TRBV6-3 to TRBJ2-5; D is possibly TRBD1 (5 bases). The CDR3 runs to 15 residues. Between the trimmed V and J ends, which lost 5 bases and 0 bases, there was a span of 13 bases. The V gene's germline CDR1 is MNHEY and CDR2 SVGEGT. This CDR3 is CASSQTRAYQETQYF. DNA of the CDR3: TGTGCCAGCAGTCAAACCAGGGCGTACCAAGAGACCCAGTACTTC.

This clonotype was seen at least ten times. V usage is TRBV12-3 or TRBV12-4 and J usage is TRBJ2-1; 12 positions match TRBD2. V was pared by 5 bases and J by 9 bases, with 8 bases of the junction left unmatched. There are 15 residues in the CDR3. This CDR3 is CASSIPSGGAGEQFF. The DNA of the CDR3 is TGTGCCAGCAGTATTCCTAGCGGGGGGGCTGGTGAGCAGTTCTTC.

The rearrangement links TRBV7-2 to TRBJ1-2; tentatively, D is TRBD1 (5 bases). The CDR3 extends over 15 amino acids. Germline CDR1 SGHTA, CDR2 FQGNSA. Between the trimmed V and J ends, which lost 5 bases and 2 bases, there was a span of 15 bases. The CDR3 region is CASSPDGAGNYGYTF. CDR3 nucleotides: TGTGCCAGCAGCCCGGATGGGGCAGGAAACTATGGCTACACCTTC. The variable domain in full, with the rest retrieved from reference TRBV7-2 and TRBJ1-2, is GAGVSQSPSNKVTEKGKDVELRCDPISGHTALYWYRQSLGQGLEFLIYFQGNSAPDKSGLPSDRFSAERTGGSVSTLTIQRTQQEDSAVYLCASSPDGAGNYGYTFGSGTRLTVV.

V gene TRBV20-1 combines with J gene TRBJ2-3; 7 bases line up with TRBD2. This CDR3 is 17 amino acids long. CDR1 and CDR2 (germline): DFQATT, SNEGSKA (reference sequence). The ends lost 1 base at V and 1 base at J; junction bases unmatched: 11. The CDR3 DNA is TGCAGTGCTAGAGTCGATTGGACTAGTGGGGGCACAGATACGCAGTATTTT. Translating gives CSARVDWTSGGTDTQYF.

This clonotype was recorded many times. V gene TRBV5-1 combines with J gene TRBJ1-1, with 9 bases identical to TRBD1. The CDR3 runs 15 residues. The germline gives CDR1 SGHRS, CDR2 YFSETQ. V dropped 3 bases and J dropped 2; count of bases not matched to a gene: 5. The CDR3 loop reads CASSSITGGNTEAFF. The CDR3 DNA reads as TGCGCCAGCAGCTCTATCACAGGGGGCAACACTGAAGCTTTCTTT.

The rearrangement uses TRBV18 and TRBJ2-1; D is tentatively TRBD1 or TRBD2 (6 bases each). This CDR3 is built from 16 residues. The germline CDR1 and CDR2 sequences are KGHSH and LQKENI. V was clipped by 1 base and J by 5 bases, with 15 bases between them. The CDR3 region is CASSPRGWGADNEQFF. CDR3 DNA: TGTGCCAGCTCACCACGTGGTTGGGGGGCGGACAATGAGCAGTTCTTC.

This clonotype appeared a few times. The rearrangement uses TRBV4-1 and TRBJ1-2, with D unresolved. CDR1 is MGHRA, CDR2 YSYEKL, per germline. CDR3 length: 16 amino acids. Deletions cut 1 base from V and 1 base from J, with 13 bases between. The CDR3 reads CASSQATVVVNYGYTF. The CDR3 DNA reads as TGCGCCAGCAGCCAAGCAACAGTTGTTGTTAACTATGGCTACACCTTC.

This clonotype was counted only a few times. The gene calls are TRBV4-1 and TRBJ1-1; D remains unclear. The V gene's germline CDR1 is MGHRA and CDR2 YSYEKL. The CDR3 spans 16 residues. The ends were cut back, 3 bases at V and 4 bases at J, with 18 bases in the middle. The CDR3 sequence: CASSHHPSGSTTEAFF. The CDR3 bases are TGCGCCAGCAGCCATCACCCTAGCGGTTCGACCACTGAAGCTTTCTTT.

The genes are TRBV11-2 and TRBJ1-1; perhaps TRBD1 as D (6 bases). Deletions cut 6 bases from V and 5 bases from J, with 16 bases between. Germline V gene sequence: CDR1 SGHAT, CDR2 FQNNGV. CDR3 size: 14 residues. The CDR3 DNA reads as TGTGCCAGCAGATTGGGACACGGGGTAACTGAAGCTTTCTTT. Its protein is CASRLGHGVTEAFF.

CDR3 in amino acids: CASRGQNSGNTIYF. CDR3 coding DNA: TGTGCCAGCAGGGGACAGAACTCTGGAAACACCATATATTTT. The rearrangement joins TRBV12-3 or TRBV12-4 to TRBJ1-3; 7 bases are shared with TRBD1. The V gene end was trimmed by 6 bases and the J gene end by 0 bases; junction bases not matched to a gene: 2. This CDR3 region has 14 residues.

This clonotype was picked up many times. This rearrangement joins TRBV20-1 to TRBJ1-1, with D possibly matching TRBD1 (5 bases). The CDR3 extends over 15 amino acids. With 1 base removed from V and 4 bases from J, the gap between germline ends came to 16 bases. CDR1 and CDR2 (germline): DFQATT, SNEGSKA (reference sequence). CDR3 sequence: CSARVGGALGTEAFF. The DNA of the CDR3 is TGCAGTGCTAGAGTCGGGGGTGCCCTAGGCACTGAAGCTTTCTTT.